This entry lists 28 T cell receptor beta chains sequenced from one sample in a study of identifying expanded T cells in peripheral blood. Sequencing was performed with immunoSEQ multiplex PCR; in TCRdb, only in-frame clones are kept and a portion is missing. The profile covers tens of thousands of clones, with around 87% appearing a single time and under 5% taken by the ten largest. Sequenced sample: blood. The receptors were gathered from a person aged 18 to 70 in good health.

Written as DNA, the CDR3 is TGTGCCAGCAGCTCCATCTATGGCTACACCTTC. The encoded protein is CASSSIYGYTF. The chain combines TRBV5-6 with TRBJ1-2; D is uncertain. Trimming removed 3 bases at V and 4 bases at J, with 4 bases between. The CDR3 has 11 amino acids. The germline V gene has CDR1 SGHDT and CDR2 YYEEEE.

This clone occurred a few times. The rearrangement links TRBV6-4 to TRBJ2-1, with a possible D match to TRBD1 (5 bases). Trimming left V 0 bases short and J 10 bases short, with 10 bases between. Germline assignment: CDR1 MRHNA and CDR2 SNTAGT. The CDR3 covers 13 residues. The CDR3 sequence: CASSDSNSGEQFF. The CDR3 nucleotides are TGTGCCAGCAGTGACTCGAATTCAGGGGAGCAGTTCTTC.

The chain couples TRBV27 to TRBJ2-7, with 10 bases identical to TRBD1. This CDR3 has 15 residues. Germline V CDR1 and CDR2: MNHEY, SMNVEV (reference sequence). Trimming removed 5 bases from V and 3 bases from J; junction bases left unmatched: 7. The CDR3 bases are TGTGCCAGCAGTACCCGGGGACAGGGGTTCTACGAGCAGTACTTC. Encoded protein: CASSTRGQGFYEQYF.

The V and J genes are TRBV28 and TRBJ2-2; 9 bases are a match to TRBD1. CDR1 and CDR2 from the germline V gene are MDHEN and SYDVKM. The ends lost 5 bases at V and 4 bases at J; junction bases unmatched: 5. The CDR3 has 15 amino acids. The CDR3 DNA reads TGTGCCAGCAGTCGGGACAGGGCGGTCACCGGGGAGCTGTTTTTT. As protein: CASSRDRAVTGELFF. The variable domain in full, with the rest retrieved from reference TRBV28 and TRBJ2-2, is DVKVTQSSRYLVKRTGEKVFLECVQDMDHENMFWYRQDPGLGLRLIYFSYDVKMKEKGDIPEGYSVSREKKERFSLILESASTNQTSMYLCASSRDRAVTGELFFGEGSRLTVL.

In this sample, this clone turned up a few times. This chain connects TRBV6-1 to TRBJ2-1, with D unclear. V shed 8 bases and J shed 0 bases, with 8 bases lying between them. This CDR3 is 13 amino acids long. Germline V gene lookup returns CDR1 MNHNS and CDR2 SASEGT. The CDR3 DNA sequence: TGTGCCAGCGCGGTGGGCTCCTACAATGAGCAGTTCTTC. Translated: CASAVGSYNEQFF.

V and J are TRBV30 and TRBJ1-5; unclear D gene. The CDR3 is 14 residues long. From germline, CDR1 is GTSNPN and CDR2 SVGIG (reference sequence). Deletions cut 2 bases from V and 2 bases from J, with 10 bases between. Here the CDR3 reads CAWSTGGGNQPQHF. The CDR3 DNA is TGTGCCTGGAGTACGGGAGGTGGCAATCAGCCCCAGCATTTT.

The chain is built from TRBV6-1 and TRBJ2-7; D possibly corresponds to TRBD2 (5 bases). CDR1 is MNHNS and CDR2 is SASEGT in the germline V gene. The V and J ends lost 5 bases and 2 bases respectively, with 16 bases between them. The length of the CDR3 is 15 residues. CDR3 in DNA: TGTGCCAGCAGTACCGAGCTCGGCGGGCCCTACGAGCAGTACTTC. Its translation: CASSTELGGPYEQYF.

This clone has just one count. The chain recombines TRBV29-1 with TRBJ2-7; D possibly uses TRBD1 or TRBD2 (5 bases each). This CDR3 has 12 amino acids. The germline gives CDR1 SQVTM, CDR2 ANQGSEA. The V and J ends lost 7 bases and 4 bases respectively, with 14 bases between them. CDR3 in amino acids: CSGTDRQYEQYF. In DNA form, the CDR3 reads TGCAGCGGGACTGACAGACAATACGAGCAGTACTTC.

The J gene is TRBJ1-2, the V gene TRBV11-2; 9 positions agree with TRBD1. Germline V CDR1 and CDR2: SGHAT, FQNNGV. The junction had 4 bases not matched to a gene; V was cut back by 5 bases and J by 0 bases. The CDR3 totals 15 residues. The CDR3 loop is CASSTNRGPNYGYTF. The CDR3 nucleotides read TGTGCCAGCAGCACGAACAGGGGGCCTAACTATGGCTACACCTTC.

This rearrangement joins TRBV5-6 to TRBJ2-3; 7 bases map to TRBD1. The CDR3 runs 12 residues. The ends lost 4 bases at V and 8 bases at J; junction bases unmatched: 4. The germline gives CDR1 SGHDT, CDR2 YYEEEE. The CDR3 protein is CASSEGDSTQYF. CDR3 in DNA: TGTGCCAGCAGCGAGGGGGACAGTACGCAGTATTTT.

This clone is labeled as medium-sized. The J gene is TRBJ1-4, the V gene TRBV7-9; 9 positions agree with TRBD1. Germline V lookup: CDR1 SEHNR, CDR2 FQNEAQ (reference sequence). This CDR3 has 15 residues. With V trimmed by 4 bases and J by 7 bases, 7 bases remained unmatched. DNA of the CDR3: TGTGCCAGCAGCTCCCGGGACAGGGCGGGTGAAAAACTGTTTTTT. Protein product: CASSSRDRAGEKLFF.

The chain employs TRBV30 and TRBJ1-6; D ambiguous. This CDR3 region has 15 residues. CDR1 and CDR2 (germline): GTSNPN, SVGIG (reference sequence). V was shortened by 0 bases and J by 9 bases, with 15 bases between the two germline ends. The CDR3: CAWSVKAGGRSPLHF. The CDR3 DNA sequence: TGTGCCTGGAGTGTAAAAGCCGGAGGGCGTTCACCCCTCCACTTT. The variable domain in full, with the rest retrieved from reference TRBV30 and TRBJ1-6, is SQTIHQWPATLVQPVGSPLSLECTVEGTSNPNLYWYRQAAGRGLQLLFYSVGIGQISSEVPQNLSASRPQDRQFILSSKKLLLSDSGFYLCAWSVKAGGRSPLHFGNGTRLTVT.

This sequence joins TRBV18 and TRBJ1-1, with 8 bases fitting TRBD1. CDR3 length equals 14 residues. V shed 2 bases, J shed 10 bases, and the junction held 9 bases outside the gene matches. The V gene's germline CDR1 is KGHSH and CDR2 LQKENI. CDR3 coding DNA: TGTGCCAGCTCACCAAGGACAGGGTCGATGGGAGCTTTCTTT. This encodes CASSPRTGSMGAFF.

The sample holds one count of this clone. The chain uses TRBV9 and TRBJ2-3, with D possibly being TRBD2 (6 bases). The CDR3 covers 13 residues. CDR1 is SGDLS, CDR2 YYNGEE, per germline. V was shortened by 6 bases and J by 2 bases, with 10 bases between the two germline ends. The CDR3, as DNA: TGTGCCAGCACGGAGGGTCCCACAGATACGCAGTATTTT. Its protein is CASTEGPTDTQYF. Based on the CDR3 plus reference TRBV9 and TRBJ2-3, the full variable domain is DSGVTQTPKHLITATGQRVTLRCSPRSGDLSVYWYQQSLDQGLQFLIQYYNGEERAKGNILERFSAQQFPDLHSELNLSSLELGDSALYFCASTEGPTDTQYFGPGTRLTVL.

The genes are TRBV27 and TRBJ2-1; 13 bases fit TRBD2. The CDR3 is 18 amino acids. Per the germline V gene, CDR1 is MNHEY and CDR2 is SMNVEV (reference sequence). The V gene end was trimmed by 1 base and the J gene end by 2 bases; junction bases not matched to a gene: 5. CDR3 sequence (DNA): TGTGCCAGCAGTTTATTGGGGACTAGCGGGACTCCCTACAATGAGCAGTTCTTC. Translation: CASSLLGTSGTPYNEQFF.

The chain employs TRBV5-4 and TRBJ2-3, with 10 bases identical to TRBD1. This CDR3 has 16 residues. Germline CDR1 is SGHNT and CDR2 is YYREEE (reference sequence). Trimming cost V 4 bases and J 1 base; bases outside gene matches: 6. The CDR3 spells CASSPTGGGGTDTQYF. DNA for the CDR3: TGTGCCAGCAGCCCGACAGGGGGCGGGGGCACAGATACGCAGTATTTT.

This clone was seen just once. This chain joins TRBV28 and TRBJ1-1; D is possibly TRBD1 (6 bases). CDR3 size: 14 residues. Trimming took 5 bases from V and 1 from J, leaving 11 bases between them. Germline V lookup: CDR1 MDHEN, CDR2 SYDVKM. The CDR3 protein is CASSPQGWNTEAFF. In nucleotides, the CDR3 is TGTGCCAGCAGTCCTCAGGGGTGGAACACTGAAGCTTTCTTT. The full variable domain, rest sourced from reference TRBV28 and TRBJ1-1, is DVKVTQSSRYLVKRTGEKVFLECVQDMDHENMFWYRQDPGLGLRLIYFSYDVKMKEKGDIPEGYSVSREKKERFSLILESASTNQTSMYLCASSPQGWNTEAFFGQGTRLTVV.

This clone was found once. The rearrangement uses TRBV27 and TRBJ2-3; no clear D gene. The ends were cut back, 7 bases at V and 0 bases at J, with 5 bases in the middle. CDR3 length: 12 amino acids. Germline V gene lookup returns CDR1 MNHEY and CDR2 SMNVEV (reference sequence). The CDR3 here is CASISSTDTQYF. CDR3 nucleotide sequence: TGTGCCAGCATTTCTAGCACAGATACGCAGTATTTT.

This sequence joins TRBV28 and TRBJ1-2, with D tentatively TRBD1 (6 bases). V was clipped by 3 bases and J by 1 base, with 15 bases between them. The CDR3 runs to 16 residues. Germline CDR1 and CDR2: MDHEN and SYDVKM. The CDR3 sequence: CASSLATGNFNYGYTF. The CDR3 region has the DNA TGTGCCAGCAGTTTGGCGACAGGAAACTTTAACTATGGCTACACCTTC.

Written as DNA, the CDR3 is TGTGCCAGCAGCTTTGGGGGGGCCTACGAGCAGTACTTC. The encoded protein is CASSFGGAYEQYF. The chain has TRBV7-9 and TRBJ2-7, with 7 bases fitting TRBD2. This CDR3 spans 13 amino acids. V was pared by 3 bases and J by 2 bases, with 1 base of the junction left unmatched. The germline V gene has CDR1 SEHNR and CDR2 FQNEAQ (reference sequence).

This rearrangement joins TRBV4-2 to TRBJ2-6, with a weak D call TRBD2 (6 bases). V was pared by 0 bases and J by 4 bases, with 10 bases between. The CDR3 runs 16 residues. Germline-derived CDR1 and CDR2 are LGHNA and YNFKEQ. The chain's CDR3 is CASSQEGGAGANVLTF. As DNA, the CDR3 is TGTGCCAGCAGCCAAGAGGGGGGAGCCGGGGCCAACGTCCTGACTTTC.

J is TRBJ1-1 and V is TRBV19; no clear D. The CDR3 extends over 14 amino acids. Trimming shortened V by 3 bases and J by 4 bases, and 12 bases separated the two germline ends. CDR1 and CDR2 from the germline V gene are LNHDA and SQIVND (reference sequence). CDR3 in amino acids: CASSIGGGPTEAFF. The CDR3 region has the DNA TGTGCCAGTAGTATCGGCGGTGGGCCCACTGAAGCTTTCTTT.

V usage is TRBV18 and J usage is TRBJ2-1; 7 bases align to TRBD1. Looked up from germline, CDR1 is KGHSH and CDR2 is LQKENI. The CDR3 is made up of 14 amino acids. V lost 9 bases, J lost 4 bases, and 9 bases stayed unmatched. The CDR3 protein is CASSPGQIYNEQFF. The CDR3 nucleotides read TGTGCCAGTTCGCCGGGACAGATTTACAATGAGCAGTTCTTC.

This clone was counted a few times. The gene calls are TRBV6-1 and TRBJ1-3; TRBD1 is a possible D gene (6 bases). Between the trimmed V and J ends, which lost 4 bases and 0 bases, there was a span of 7 bases. This CDR3 region has 14 residues. The germline CDR1 and CDR2 sequences are MNHNS and SASEGT. The CDR3 DNA follows: TGTGCCAGCAGTGGGACAGTCTCTGGAAACACCATATATTTT. This translates into CASSGTVSGNTIYF.

This clone showed up just once. The J gene is TRBJ2-7, the V gene TRBV7-8; D ambiguous. Trimming shortened V by 6 bases and J by 2 bases, and 11 bases separated the two germline ends. This CDR3 region has 13 residues. Germline V CDR1 and CDR2: SGHVS, FQNEAQ. The CDR3 here is CASRLRVPYEQYF. The CDR3 DNA reads TGTGCCAGCAGGTTGAGAGTCCCCTACGAGCAGTACTTC.

This clone was seen a handful of times. This chain connects TRBV2 to TRBJ2-7; D possibly matches TRBD1 or TRBD2 (5 bases each). With 6 bases removed from V and 6 bases from J, the gap between germline ends came to 21 bases. Germline V gives CDR1 SNHLY, CDR2 FYNNEI. This CDR3 comprises 15 residues. The CDR3 sequence is CASRGFIRERGEQYF. DNA for the CDR3: TGTGCCAGCAGGGGTTTTATCAGGGAACGGGGCGAGCAGTACTTC. Based on the CDR3 plus reference TRBV2 and TRBJ2-7, the full variable domain is EPEVTQTPSHQVTQMGQEVILRCVPISNHLYFYWYRQILGQKVEFLVSFYNNEISEKSEIFDDQFSVERPDGSNFTLKIRSTKLEDSAMYFCASRGFIRERGEQYFGPGTRLTVT.

The V and J genes are TRBV10-3 and TRBJ1-1; possible D gene TRBD1, 5 bases. Germline CDR1 ENHRY, CDR2 SYGVKD. Trimming pared 4 bases from V and 4 bases from J, leaving 7 bases between. The length of the CDR3 is 12 residues. CDR3 DNA: TGTGCCATCAGTGCGCAGGGCACTGAAGCTTTCTTT. Its protein is CAISAQGTEAFF.

The chain combines TRBV11-2 with TRBJ2-2; 8 nucleotides agree with TRBD1. V lost 7 bases, J lost 5 bases, and 9 bases stayed unmatched. Germline V gene data show CDR1 as SGHAT and CDR2 as FQNNGV. This CDR3 comprises 15 residues. This chain's CDR3 is CASTLGQGRTGELFF. CDR3 sequence (DNA): TGTGCCAGCACCCTAGGACAGGGTCGGACCGGGGAGCTGTTTTTT.